The next 6 T cell receptor beta chains were all read from a single sample in a study of cytomegalovirus exposure and HLA in healthy donors. The study ran its PCR with 60 Vbeta and 13 Jbeta primers. Assay used: immunoSEQ multiplex PCR; TCRdb lists only in-frame clones, some missing. The table lists roughly 150,000 clones, about four fifths of them singletons. Sequencing was carried out using PBMCs. The receptors come from a male donor in good health and CMV-seronegative.

This chain uses TRBV4-3 with TRBJ1-1; 11 bases line up with TRBD1. The CDR3 totals 15 residues. With V trimmed by 3 bases and J by 5 bases, 5 bases remained unmatched. Germline CDR1 and CDR2: LGHNA and YSLEER. CDR3 bases: TGCGCCAGCAGCCAGGACAGGGGGCAATGGACTGAAGCTTTCTTT. Its protein product is CASSQDRGQWTEAFF.

The chain recombines TRBV4-2 with TRBJ1-5, with 10 bases that match TRBD1. The CDR3 totals 14 residues. Looked up from germline, CDR1 is LGHNA and CDR2 is YNFKEQ. V lost 5 bases and J lost 5; bases outside the gene matches: 3. The CDR3 region is CASSSGQGDQPQHF. CDR3 DNA sequence: TGTGCCAGCAGCTCCGGACAGGGGGATCAGCCCCAGCATTTT.

This clone was detected once. The chain joins TRBV7-8 to TRBJ1-2, with 7 bases lining up with TRBD1. The CDR3 totals 19 residues. CDR1 SGHVS and CDR2 FQNEAQ come from the germline V gene. V gave up 5 bases and J gave up 2 bases; unmatched junction bases: 20. The CDR3 DNA reads as TGTGCCAGCAGCCCTGCTCCGGAAACAGGGGTGGCCCTCAACTATGGCTACACCTTC. This gives the protein CASSPAPETGVALNYGYTF. Combining the CDR3 with reference TRBV7-8 and TRBJ1-2 gives the whole variable domain GAGVSQSPRYKVAKRGQDVALRCDPISGHVSLFWYQQALGQGPEFLTYFQNEAQLDKSGLPSDRFFAERPEGSVSTLKIQRTQQEDSAVYLCASSPAPETGVALNYGYTFGSGTRLTVV.

The chain carries TRBV27 and TRBJ2-1; 13 positions agree with TRBD2. CDR3 length: 16 amino acids. Looked up from germline, CDR1 is MNHEY and CDR2 is SMNVEV (reference sequence). Losses at the gene ends were 6 bases for V and 7 bases for J; bases not matched to a gene: 9. CDR3 nucleotides: TGTGCCAGCAGCCCTACCCCGGGACTAGCGGGAAATGAGCAGTTCTTC. Its translation: CASSPTPGLAGNEQFF.

The chain links TRBV2 to TRBJ1-1; D gene uncertain. The CDR3 is 14 residues long. V lost 4 bases and J 6 bases, leaving 15 bases between the germline ends. CDR1 is SNHLY, CDR2 FYNNEI, per germline. The CDR3 sequence is CASSVEGLVAEAFF. CDR3 nucleotide sequence: TGTGCCAGCAGTGTTGAGGGCCTGGTCGCTGAAGCTTTCTTT.

The chain combines TRBV4-3 with TRBJ2-7, with 8 bases that match TRBD2. This CDR3 has 15 residues. Germline V gene lookup returns CDR1 LGHNA and CDR2 YSLEER. V gave up 1 base and J gave up 6 bases; unmatched junction bases: 8. As DNA, the CDR3 is TGCGCCAGCAGCCAAGTACCGGGAGGGCCGGGCGAGCAGTACTTC. This translates into CASSQVPGGPGEQYF.